This T cell receptor beta chain derives from a study of response to subunit inactivated influenza vaccine. TCRdb analysed the RT-PCR reads with MiXCR anew, one entry per CDR3 protein. The sample includes around 520,000 distinct CDR3 sequences, 12% seen only once; the top ten take roughly a tenth. The study, taken as a whole, reports: The study's authors posited that every seasonal influenza vaccination enlists few new T cells.

Comments on this clonotype: Its antigen is unknown.

CDR1 is DFQATT, CDR2 SNEGSKA, per germline (reference sequence). The J segment lost 5 bases and the V segment lost 0 bases, leaving 9 bases of the junction unmatched. The CDR3 totals 16 residues. V usage is TRBV20-1 and J usage is TRBJ2-1, with 8 bases fitting TRBD2. This receptor was taken from a man aged 45 to 65 who received an inactivated influenza vaccine. This specimen was PBMCs from blood, taken on the day of vaccination. This CDR3 reads CSARDLAGGFHNEQFF. The CDR3 DNA is TGCAGTGCTAGAGATTTGGCGGGAGGCTTCCACAATGAGCAGTTCTTC.